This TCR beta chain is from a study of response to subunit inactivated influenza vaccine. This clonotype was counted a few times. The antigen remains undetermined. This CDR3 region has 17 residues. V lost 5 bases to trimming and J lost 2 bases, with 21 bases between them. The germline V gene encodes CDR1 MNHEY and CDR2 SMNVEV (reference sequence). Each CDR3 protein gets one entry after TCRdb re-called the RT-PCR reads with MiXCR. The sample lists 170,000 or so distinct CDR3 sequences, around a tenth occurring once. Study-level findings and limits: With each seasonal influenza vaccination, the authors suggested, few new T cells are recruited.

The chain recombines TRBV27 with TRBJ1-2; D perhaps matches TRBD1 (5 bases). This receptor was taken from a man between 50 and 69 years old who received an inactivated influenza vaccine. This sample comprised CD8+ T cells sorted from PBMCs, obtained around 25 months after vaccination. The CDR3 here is CASSALGRGSFNYGYTF. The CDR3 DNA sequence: TGTGCCAGCAGTGCACTCGGCCGGGGGTCGTTCAACTATGGCTACACCTTC.